The clone carrying this TCR beta chain was recorded many times. What it binds is not known. Uncontrolled infection, other autoimmune disease, pregnancy and lactation each barred patients from inclusion. Orbital computed tomography, thyroid ultrasound, serum thyroxine and TRAb, and clinical symptoms together informed the diagnoses. This entry belongs to a study of T cells in Graves' hyperthyroidism and ophthalmopathy. Amplified regions were TCR beta CDR3 sequences from RNA transcripts. Carried out on the TCR CDR3, a first-round RT-PCR used the HTBI primer set. TCRdb fed the multiplex PCR reads into MiXCR, producing one record per CDR3 protein. The data contain about 640,000 distinct CDR3 sequences, more than 14% of them seen just once; the ten biggest clones take up 9.5% to 15%. Trimming cost V 6 bases and J 4 bases; bases outside gene matches: 13. There are 19 residues in the CDR3. Study observations and caveats: Most clonotypes expanded in the thyroid (above 0.001) were also present in blood.

The TCR originated in a woman aged 50 to 60 with Graves' ophthalmopathy. Sequencing used blood. This sequence joins TRBV12-3 or TRBV12-4 and TRBJ2-6; 12 nucleotides agree with TRBD1. CDR3 bases: TGTGCCAGCAGAGCGGCCTCCGGGACAGGGGGCGCGGGGGCCAACGTCCTGACTTTC. Protein sequence: CASRAASGTGGAGANVLTF.